This entry lists 29 T cell receptor beta chains sequenced from one sample in a study of EBV T-cell therapy then PD-1 blockade in nasopharyngeal carcinoma. Only in-frame clones appear in the TCRdb table, and some are missing; sequencing was by immunoSEQ multiplex PCR. This table holds about 19,000 clones, roughly 84% found once. No antigen is known for these receptors. Indicated treatment: AdE1-LMPpoly-expanded autologous EBV-specific T-cell therapy followed by anti-PD-1 nivolumab. The material sequenced was CD8+ T cells from blood, taken at roughly day 32 from a patient whose treatment included autologous EBV-specific T cells and nivolumab. The receptors shown here come from a middle-aged man with nasopharyngeal carcinoma.

The chain has TRBV9 and TRBJ2-7, with 12 bases aligning to TRBD2. Germline CDR1 reads SGDLS; CDR2 reads YYNGEE. This CDR3 spans 15 amino acids. V lost 4 bases, J lost 5 bases, and 7 bases stayed unmatched. CDR3 protein: CASSPPSGGANEQYF. For the CDR3, the DNA is TGTGCCAGCAGCCCCCCTAGCGGGGGGGCGAACGAGCAGTACTTC.

The chain links TRBV9 to TRBJ1-5; 7 bases fit TRBD1. The CDR3 is 15 amino acids. The ends lost 3 bases at V and 3 bases at J; junction bases unmatched: 6. Germline-derived CDR1 and CDR2 are SGDLS and YYNGEE. In DNA form, the CDR3 reads TGTGCCAGCAGCGACACAGGGGACCCCAATCAGCCCCAGCATTTT. Protein sequence: CASSDTGDPNQPQHF. The whole variable domain, remainder taken from reference TRBV9 and TRBJ1-5, is DSGVTQTPKHLITATGQRVTLRCSPRSGDLSVYWYQQSLDQGLQFLIQYYNGEERAKGNILERFSAQQFPDLHSELNLSSLELGDSALYFCASSDTGDPNQPQHFGDGTRLSIL.

The J gene is TRBJ2-5, the V gene TRBV4-3; TRBD2 might be the D (6 bases). CDR1 and CDR2 from the germline V gene are LGHNA and YSLEER. The CDR3 loop spans 15 amino acids. The germline V and J ends were trimmed by 1 base and 5 bases, with 14 bases remaining between them. CDR3 coding DNA: TGCGCCAGCAGCCAAGGGCCCACTAGCCTGGAGACCCAGTACTTC. The encoded protein is CASSQGPTSLETQYF.

The CDR3 here is CASSYTLWGRGETQYF. The CDR3, as DNA: TGTGCCAGCAGTTACACCCTCTGGGGGAGGGGGGAGACCCAGTACTTC. The chain links TRBV6-6 to TRBJ2-5; a weak D match, TRBD2 (7 bases). Germline CDR1 MNHNY, CDR2 SVGAGI (reference sequence). V was clipped by 2 bases and J by 5 bases, with 18 bases between them. CDR3 length: 16 amino acids.

This chain uses TRBV24-1 with TRBJ1-1; 8 nucleotides align to TRBD1. Germline V gives CDR1 KGHDR, CDR2 SFDVKD. There are 14 residues in the CDR3. The ends lost 5 bases at V and 5 bases at J; junction bases unmatched: 6. CDR3 nucleotide sequence: TGTGCCACCAGTGGCGACAACAGGGGGACTGAAGCTTTCTTT. Its protein product is CATSGDNRGTEAFF.

The chain is built from TRBV2 and TRBJ2-2; 8 nucleotides align to TRBD1. Germline lookup yields CDR1 SNHLY and CDR2 FYNNEI. This CDR3 is built from 15 residues. Unmatched junction bases numbered 8, after V lost 7 bases and J lost 4 bases. In DNA, the CDR3 is TGTGCCAGCACCGGACAGGGAGGTATCACCGGGGAGCTGTTTTTT. Amino acid sequence: CASTGQGGITGELFF. Combining the CDR3 with reference TRBV2 and TRBJ2-2 gives the whole variable domain EPEVTQTPSHQVTQMGQEVILRCVPISNHLYFYWYRQILGQKVEFLVSFYNNEISEKSEIFDDQFSVERPDGSNFTLKIRSTKLEDSAMYFCASTGQGGITGELFFGEGSRLTVL.

The chain is built from TRBV12-3 or TRBV12-4 and TRBJ2-7; 7 positions match TRBD1. V lost 4 bases, J lost 4 bases, and 1 base stayed unmatched. The CDR3 runs 12 residues. CDR3 in DNA: TGTGCCAGCAGTTGGACAGGTTACGAGCAGTACTTC. This gives the protein CASSWTGYEQYF.

This clone was counted once. This sample includes further DNA sequences coding for the same CDR3. The CDR3 loop is CASSQETSGVYEQYF. CDR3 sequence (DNA): TGCGCCAGCAGCCAAGAGACTAGCGGGGTCTACGAGCAGTACTTC. The chain recombines TRBV4-3 with TRBJ2-7, with 11 bases identical to TRBD2. Germline assignment: CDR1 LGHNA and CDR2 YSLEER. V was pared by 0 bases and J by 3 bases, with 1 base of the junction left unmatched. The CDR3 has 15 amino acids.

CDR3 in amino acids: CASRGAGGFVTGELFF. CDR3 nucleotide sequence: TGTGCCAGCAGAGGGGCAGGGGGATTTGTTACCGGGGAGCTGTTTTTT. The rearrangement links TRBV28 to TRBJ2-2; 7 bases align to TRBD1. The CDR3 is 16 amino acids. V gave up 6 bases and J gave up 5 bases; unmatched junction bases: 12. The V gene's germline CDR1 is MDHEN and CDR2 SYDVKM.

V gene TRBV25-1 combines with J gene TRBJ2-1; no reliable D call. Germline CDR1 reads MGHDK; CDR2 reads SYGVNS. The CDR3 loop spans 14 amino acids. Deletions cut 0 bases from V and 0 bases from J, with 3 bases between. The CDR3 reads CASSEYSSYNEQFF. The DNA for the CDR3 is TGTGCCAGCAGTGAATACAGCTCCTACAATGAGCAGTTCTTC.

J is TRBJ2-5 and V is TRBV2, with TRBD2 identical over 15 bases. The V gene's germline CDR1 is SNHLY and CDR2 FYNNEI. The junction had 3 bases not matched to a gene; V was cut back by 2 bases and J by 2 bases. CDR3 length equals 17 residues. This CDR3 reads CASSEWTSGGEQETQYF. CDR3 in DNA: TGTGCCAGCAGTGAATGGACTAGCGGGGGGGAACAAGAGACCCAGTACTTC.

The rearrangement uses TRBV6-4 and TRBJ2-1; D assignment may be TRBD1 or TRBD2 (5 bases each). CDR1 MRHNA and CDR2 SNTAGT come from the germline V gene. CDR3 length: 15 amino acids. Between the trimmed V and J ends, which lost 2 bases and 0 bases, there was a span of 8 bases. The CDR3 reads CASSDRDGSYNEQFF. The CDR3 coding sequence is TGTGCCAGCAGTGACCGGGACGGCTCCTACAATGAGCAGTTCTTC.

In its sample, this clone was seen a few times. The chain couples TRBV6-2 or TRBV6-3 to TRBJ1-5; 7 bases fit TRBD1. With 0 bases clipped from V and 1 base from J, the junction kept 12 bases outside the gene matches. The CDR3 runs 19 residues. Germline CDR1 and CDR2: MNHEY and SVGEGT. The CDR3 loop is CASSYSLGEGAVSNQPQHF. The CDR3 DNA sequence: TGTGCCAGCAGTTACTCCTTGGGGGAGGGGGCGGTGAGCAATCAGCCCCAGCATTTT.

The chain couples TRBV6-6 to TRBJ2-7, with D unresolved. The CDR3 is 12 residues long. V was cut by 4 bases and J by 7 bases, with 11 bases left in between. The V gene's germline CDR1 is MNHNY and CDR2 SVGAGI (reference sequence). The CDR3: CASSSRLKEQYF. In DNA, the CDR3 is TGTGCCAGCAGTTCTCGACTGAAGGAGCAGTACTTC.

V gene TRBV5-1 combines with J gene TRBJ2-1; TRBD1 agrees at 7 bases. In germline, CDR1 is SGHRS, CDR2 YFSETQ. This CDR3 region has 13 residues. Trimming removed 4 bases from V and 8 bases from J; junction bases left unmatched: 6. The CDR3 DNA reads TGCGCCAGCAGCCTCCAGACAGGGTATGAGCAGTTCTTC. Amino acids: CASSLQTGYEQFF. Together with reference TRBV5-1 and TRBJ2-1, the CDR3 gives the full variable domain: KAGVTQTPRYLIKTRGQQVTLSCSPISGHRSVSWYQQTPGQGLQFLFEYFSETQRNKGNFPGRFSGRQFSNSRSEMNVSTLELGDSALYLCASSLQTGYEQFFGPGTRLTVL.

The chain couples TRBV19 to TRBJ1-6; D might be TRBD1 (5 bases). Germline V CDR1 and CDR2: LNHDA, SQIVND (reference sequence). V was pared by 3 bases and J by 8 bases, with 14 bases between. The length of the CDR3 is 15 residues. The CDR3 DNA reads TGTGCCAGTAGTATTCCTGAGGGGAGGGATTCACCCCTCCACTTT. This sequence encodes CASSIPEGRDSPLHF.

The CDR3, as DNA: TGTGCCAGCAGCCCCCAATTTAGGTTCGAAGCTTTCTTT. Residues: CASSPQFRFEAFF. The gene calls are TRBV7-9 and TRBJ1-1; no definite D call. This CDR3 has 13 residues. The germline CDR1 and CDR2 sequences are SEHNR and FQNEAQ (reference sequence). V lost 5 bases to trimming and J lost 8 bases, with 15 bases between them.

This chain joins TRBV10-2 and TRBJ1-2; 7 nucleotides line up with TRBD1. This CDR3 spans 15 amino acids. The V segment lost 2 bases and the J segment 4 bases; nucleotides outside the gene matches: 7. The germline gives CDR1 WSHSY, CDR2 SAAADI. CDR3 DNA: TGCGCCAGCAGTGAGACGGGGACAGTTCTCTATGGCTACACCTTC. Amino acid sequence: CASSETGTVLYGYTF.

This sequence joins TRBV9 and TRBJ2-7; no clear D gene. The ends were cut back, 3 bases at V and 2 bases at J, with 6 bases in the middle. This CDR3 contains 12 residues. The germline CDR1 and CDR2 sequences are SGDLS and YYNGEE. CDR3 protein: CASSAPAYEQYF. The CDR3 region has the DNA TGTGCCAGCAGCGCCCCCGCCTACGAGCAGTACTTC.

The genes are TRBV6-2 or TRBV6-3 and TRBJ2-7; unclear D gene. This CDR3 has 14 residues. Trimming stripped 0 bases from V and 1 base from J, with 7 bases between. Per the germline V gene, CDR1 is MNHEY and CDR2 is SVGEGT. CDR3 in DNA: TGTGCCAGCAGTTACTCGTCTGAATCCTACGAGCAGTACTTC. It is translated as CASSYSSESYEQYF.

The chain carries TRBV2 and TRBJ1-3; D unclear. Germline CDR1 SNHLY, CDR2 FYNNEI. CDR3 length: 12 amino acids. Trimming removed 4 bases at V and 9 bases at J, with 10 bases between. The CDR3 protein is CASSGARGTIYF. The DNA for the CDR3 is TGTGCCAGCAGTGGGGCCCGGGGCACCATATATTTT.

This clone was detected once. The V gene is TRBV6-6, the J gene TRBJ1-1; D is unresolved. The V gene lost 5 bases and the J gene lost 2 bases, with 18 bases spanning the gap. This CDR3 has 16 amino acids. Germline CDR1 MNHNY, CDR2 SVGAGI (reference sequence). Here the CDR3 reads CASSRGATGFNTEAFF. For the CDR3, the DNA is TGTGCCAGCAGTCGAGGAGCGACCGGATTCAACACTGAAGCTTTCTTT.

This clone was observed a single time. The chain couples TRBV19 to TRBJ2-1; perhaps TRBD2 as D (5 bases). CDR1 is LNHDA, CDR2 SQIVND, per germline (reference sequence). V dropped 5 bases and J dropped 10 bases, with 9 bases sitting between them. The CDR3 is 11 residues long. CDR3 in amino acids: CASSYGLEQFF. The CDR3 DNA reads as TGTGCCAGTAGTTACGGACTGGAGCAGTTCTTC.

The chain uses TRBV30 and TRBJ1-5; a possible D gene is TRBD1 (6 bases). Germline-derived CDR1 and CDR2 are GTSNPN and SVGIG (reference sequence). This CDR3 is built from 14 residues. V was pared by 5 bases and J by 5 bases, with 16 bases between. The CDR3 here is CAWAHTGTYQPQHF. The DNA of the CDR3 is TGTGCCTGGGCTCATACAGGGACCTATCAGCCCCAGCATTTT.

The rearrangement joins TRBV4-3 to TRBJ1-3; 8 bases agree with TRBD1. Trimming at V came to 0 bases and at J to 4 bases, leaving 11 bases not matched to a gene. The CDR3 is 18 residues long. The germline V gene has CDR1 LGHNA and CDR2 YSLEER. CDR3 sequence reads: CASSQDLLDRAGGNTIYF. As DNA, the CDR3 is TGCGCCAGCAGCCAAGATCTTTTGGACAGGGCAGGAGGAAACACCATATATTTT.

This clone counts as medium-sized. This sequence joins TRBV7-9 and TRBJ1-1; D ambiguous. Germline CDR1 reads SEHNR; CDR2 reads FQNEAQ (reference sequence). The V and J ends lost 5 bases and 1 base respectively, with 14 bases between them. The CDR3 has 15 residues. DNA for the CDR3: TGTGCCAGCAGCCCTACTTCCCCGGGGAACACTGAAGCTTTCTTT. Residues: CASSPTSPGNTEAFF.

The chain joins TRBV13 to TRBJ2-7; D remains ambiguous. CDR3 size: 13 residues. The germline CDR1 and CDR2 sequences are PRHDT and FYEKMQ (reference sequence). V shed 0 bases and J shed 4 bases, with 7 bases lying between them. The chain's CDR3 is CASSLGTAYEQYF. CDR3 coding DNA: TGTGCCAGCAGCTTAGGGACGGCTTACGAGCAGTACTTC.

V gene TRBV20-1 combines with J gene TRBJ1-5; D gene unclear. Per the germline V gene, CDR1 is DFQATT and CDR2 is SNEGSKA (reference sequence). V gave up 0 bases and J gave up 6 bases, with 0 bases separating them. This CDR3 has 10 amino acids. CDR3 coding DNA: TGCAGTGCTAGAGATCAGCCCCAGCATTTT. Amino acid sequence: CSARDQPQHF.

The genes are TRBV7-6 and TRBJ2-5; D is unclear. Germline V CDR1 and CDR2: SGHVS, FNYEAQ. CDR3 length equals 12 residues. The V and J ends lost 6 bases and 5 bases respectively, with 10 bases between them. CDR3 residues: CASSGPRETQYF. CDR3 DNA sequence: TGTGCCAGCAGTGGACCTCGGGAGACCCAGTACTTC.